The 21 T cell receptor beta chains below come from one sample, sequenced in a study of cytomegalovirus exposure and HLA in healthy donors. PCR was performed using 60 Vbeta and 13 Jbeta primers. Assay used: immunoSEQ multiplex PCR; TCRdb lists only in-frame clones, some missing. The sample holds around 200,000 clones, 86% seen once. The specimen sequenced was PBMCs. The receptors shown here come from a woman aged 25 to 39 in good health and CMV-seronegative.

This chain links TRBV5-4 with TRBJ2-1, with TRBD2 identical over 14 bases. Trimming took 4 bases from V and 8 from J; bases not matched to a gene: 5. The CDR3 is 15 residues long. Looked up from germline, CDR1 is SGHNT and CDR2 is YYREEE (reference sequence). CDR3 region: CASSRTSGRPDEQFF. The CDR3, as DNA: TGTGCCAGCAGCCGGACTAGCGGGAGGCCCGATGAGCAGTTCTTC.

V gene TRBV9 combines with J gene TRBJ2-7; TRBD2 agrees at 10 bases. Germline values: CDR1 SGDLS, CDR2 YYNGEE. The CDR3 totals 16 residues. V dropped 0 bases and J dropped 3; count of bases not matched to a gene: 6. The CDR3 DNA reads as TGTGCCAGCAGCGTAGAAGGTCTAGCGGGAGTCTACGAGCAGTACTTC. Translation: CASSVEGLAGVYEQYF.

J is TRBJ2-5 and V is TRBV9, with D possibly matching TRBD1 (6 bases). V shed 3 bases and J shed 1 base, with 13 bases lying between them. CDR1 is SGDLS, CDR2 YYNGEE, per germline. The length of the CDR3 is 15 residues. CDR3 sequence reads: CASSAGLQGQETQYF. DNA of the CDR3: TGTGCCAGCAGCGCTGGCCTACAGGGCCAAGAGACCCAGTACTTC.

This clone is a singleton in its sample. The chain's CDR3 is CASSQGVGAGPETQYF. The CDR3 DNA is TGTGCCAGCAGCCAAGGCGTCGGAGCGGGTCCAGAGACCCAGTACTTC. The gene calls are TRBV14 and TRBJ2-5; D possibly corresponds to TRBD2 (6 bases). This CDR3 contains 16 residues. Between the trimmed V and J ends, which lost 1 base and 4 bases, there was a span of 16 bases. Germline V gives CDR1 SGHDN, CDR2 FVKESK.

The chain carries TRBV5-1 and TRBJ2-5, with 8 positions matching TRBD1. The junction had 0 bases not matched to a gene; V was cut back by 1 base and J by 4 bases. The CDR3 extends over 13 amino acids. CDR1 and CDR2 (germline): SGHRS, YFSETQ. DNA of the CDR3: TGCGCCAGCAGCTTGACAGGGGGAGAGACCCAGTACTTC. It specifies CASSLTGGETQYF.

This CDR3 is CASSTGQTKQETQYF. The DNA of the CDR3 is TGTGCCAGCAGCACGGGACAGACTAAACAAGAGACCCAGTACTTC. The rearrangement links TRBV6-5 to TRBJ2-5; 7 bases align to TRBD1. Losses at the gene ends were 6 bases for V and 2 bases for J; bases not matched to a gene: 9. From germline, CDR1 is MNHEY and CDR2 SVGAGI. CDR3 length: 15 residues.

The chain employs TRBV6-1 and TRBJ1-1, with a tentative D call TRBD1 (5 bases). The length of the CDR3 is 13 residues. Per germline, CDR1 MNHNS and CDR2 SASEGT. Deletions cut 4 bases from V and 4 bases from J, with 10 bases between. CDR3 coding DNA: TGTGCCAGCAGTGGGCTGGGACTCACTGAAGCTTTCTTT. It codes for CASSGLGLTEAFF.

The chain joins TRBV28 to TRBJ2-3, with 12 bases lining up with TRBD2. The CDR3 totals 16 residues. V shed 5 bases, J shed 1 base, and the junction held 4 bases outside the gene matches. CDR1 and CDR2 from the germline V gene are MDHEN and SYDVKM. CDR3 sequence: CASSNRLAGGTDTQYF. CDR3 nucleotide sequence: TGTGCCAGCAGTAACAGACTAGCGGGGGGCACAGATACGCAGTATTTT.

The rearrangement uses TRBV11-3 and TRBJ2-7, with a weak D call TRBD1 (6 bases). The CDR3 is made up of 15 amino acids. With 3 bases removed from V and 2 bases from J, the gap between germline ends came to 14 bases. Germline values: CDR1 SGHNT, CDR2 YENEEA. The CDR3 nucleotides are TGTGCCAGCAGCTTCGACTCCGGGACACCCTACGAGCAGTACTTC. It is translated as CASSFDSGTPYEQYF.

The rearrangement links TRBV2 to TRBJ2-1; weak D call: TRBD2 (6 bases). CDR1 is SNHLY, CDR2 FYNNEI, per germline. CDR3 length: 14 amino acids. Trimming shortened V by 1 base and J by 8 bases, and 12 bases separated the two germline ends. CDR3 amino acids: CASSEGEWRDEQFF. CDR3 coding DNA: TGTGCCAGCAGTGAAGGGGAATGGAGGGATGAGCAGTTCTTC.

The CDR3 coding sequence is TGCGCCAGCAGCTTGGGCAGGGACACTGAAGCTTTCTTT. Translated: CASSLGRDTEAFF. This chain links TRBV5-1 with TRBJ1-1; D is perhaps TRBD1 (5 bases). This CDR3 has 13 amino acids. V shed 0 bases and J shed 3 bases, with 6 bases lying between them. Germline V gives CDR1 SGHRS, CDR2 YFSETQ.

This clone has more than one count but fewer than ten. The chain combines TRBV7-8 with TRBJ2-1, with D unresolved. The ends were cut back, 1 base at V and 0 bases at J, with 10 bases in the middle. Germline CDR1 SGHVS, CDR2 FQNEAQ. There are 16 residues in the CDR3. The CDR3 region has the DNA TGTGCCAGCAGCTTAGAGGCGGCTAGCTCCTACAATGAGCAGTTCTTC. Translating gives CASSLEAASSYNEQFF. Full variable domain (outside the CDR3, taken from reference TRBV7-8 and TRBJ2-1): GAGVSQSPRYKVAKRGQDVALRCDPISGHVSLFWYQQALGQGPEFLTYFQNEAQLDKSGLPSDRFFAERPEGSVSTLKIQRTQQEDSAVYLCASSLEAASSYNEQFFGPGTRLTVL.

The V and J genes are TRBV19 and TRBJ2-1; the match to TRBD2 covers 8 bases. CDR3 length: 16 amino acids. With V trimmed by 6 bases and J by 2 bases, 9 bases remained unmatched. Germline CDR1 is LNHDA and CDR2 is SQIVND (reference sequence). CDR3 nucleotides: TGTGCCAGTAGCCCCGCCAGCGGGAGAACCTACAATGAGCAGTTCTTC. Its protein is CASSPASGRTYNEQFF.

This clone was observed once. The V call is TRBV2, the J call TRBJ2-3; perhaps TRBD1 as D (6 bases). The CDR3 spans 12 residues. Germline CDR1 reads SNHLY; CDR2 reads FYNNEI. Trimming pared 4 bases from V and 8 bases from J, leaving 10 bases between. The CDR3 reads CASSGVGATQYF. The CDR3 DNA reads as TGTGCCAGCAGTGGGGTGGGGGCTACGCAGTATTTT.

The sample holds a few counts of this clone. The gene calls are TRBV9 and TRBJ2-7; 13 nucleotides align to TRBD2. This CDR3 comprises 16 residues. Germline V gene lookup returns CDR1 SGDLS and CDR2 YYNGEE. The J segment lost 4 bases and the V segment lost 4 bases, leaving 8 bases of the junction unmatched. The CDR3 is CASSLGLAGVGYEQYF. CDR3 sequence (DNA): TGTGCCAGCAGCCTTGGACTAGCGGGAGTTGGATACGAGCAGTACTTC.

The chain recombines TRBV27 with TRBJ2-7; 7 bases agree with TRBD1. Germline CDR1 is MNHEY and CDR2 is SMNVEV (reference sequence). V was pared by 3 bases and J by 6 bases, with 5 bases of the junction left unmatched. The CDR3 runs 13 residues. CDR3: CASSFNRGSEQYF. The CDR3 nucleotides are TGTGCCAGCAGTTTCAACAGGGGAAGCGAGCAGTACTTC.

The gene calls are TRBV6-5 and TRBJ1-1; perhaps TRBD1 as D (6 bases). Trimming stripped 7 bases from V and 3 bases from J, with 15 bases between. There are 14 residues in the CDR3. CDR1 and CDR2 (germline): MNHEY, SVGAGI. CDR3 in amino acids: CASTPPGADTEAFF. The CDR3 nucleotides are TGTGCCAGCACCCCGCCAGGGGCGGACACTGAAGCTTTCTTT.

The chain carries TRBV6-5 and TRBJ2-7; 7 bases are shared with TRBD1. V lost 0 bases, J lost 1 base, and 6 bases stayed unmatched. Germline V gene sequence: CDR1 MNHEY, CDR2 SVGAGI. The CDR3 sequence is 16 residues long. CDR3 residues: CASSYSLPGQSYEQYF. DNA for the CDR3: TGTGCCAGCAGTTACTCTTTACCGGGACAGTCCTACGAGCAGTACTTC.

Of note for this clone: Additional DNA sequences in this sample encode the identical CDR3. J is TRBJ2-2 and V is TRBV18, with 11 positions matching TRBD2. After removal of 3 bases from V and 6 bases from J, the junction contained 12 bases not matched to a gene. The V gene's germline CDR1 is KGHSH and CDR2 LQKENI. The CDR3 runs 18 residues. The CDR3, as DNA: TGTGCCAGCTCACCTCAACCCAAACTAGCGGGGGATCCCGGGGAGCTGTTTTTT. It translates to CASSPQPKLAGDPGELFF.

V is TRBV5-6 and J is TRBJ2-3; weak D call: TRBD2 (5 bases). This CDR3 region has 15 residues. The germline gives CDR1 SGHDT, CDR2 YYEEEE. The germline V and J ends were trimmed by 4 bases and 8 bases, with 20 bases remaining between them. CDR3 in amino acids: CASSRRPGRNPTQYF. CDR3 in DNA: TGTGCCAGCAGCCGGAGGCCAGGCCGGAATCCTACGCAGTATTTT.

This clone was seen only once. As DNA, the CDR3 is TGTGCCAGCAGTTTTAGCGGTGTACGGGGCTACACCTTC. Translation gives CASSFSGVRGYTF. The V call is TRBV28, the J call TRBJ1-2; D gene unclear. The CDR3 is 13 amino acids. V shed 3 bases and J shed 8 bases, with 13 bases lying between them. The germline V gene encodes CDR1 MDHEN and CDR2 SYDVKM.